This T cell receptor beta chain was observed in a study of CD8+CD57+ T cells in acquired aplastic anemia. Overall study context: Quantities of DNA derived from sorted CD4+ and CD8+ cells averaged roughly 3 ug.

In patients chosen for sequencing, flow cytometry had shown CD8+CD57+ cell expansion. Genomic DNA, the template, was used for profiling of the TCR beta VDJ and CDR3. TCRdb redid the calling of the reads with MiXCR, one entry per CDR3 protein. The sample carries 450,000 to 600,000 distinct CDR3 sequences, around 32% recorded once. This clonotype was counted at least ten times. The sequenced sample consisted of sorted CD4+, CD8+, or CD8+CD57+ T cells (not recorded which) from PBMCs. The TCR sequence derives from a human donor with aplastic anemia.

The CDR3 here is CASSEGGRPDSPLHF. CDR3 nucleotides: TGTGCCAGCAGTGAAGGCGGCAGGCCCGATTCACCCCTCCACTTT. The V call is TRBV2, the J call TRBJ1-6; D not certain. Germline values: CDR1 SNHLY, CDR2 FYNNEI. V lost 1 base, J lost 8 bases, and 12 bases lay in between. The length of the CDR3 is 15 residues.